There are many counts of the clone carrying this T cell receptor beta chain. Its cognate antigen is unknown. This CDR3 is 11 amino acids long. Unmatched junction bases numbered 3, after V lost 11 bases and J lost 6 bases. The sample comes from a study of T cells in Graves' hyperthyroidism and ophthalmopathy. Broader study findings: Through a model of 13 V-J features, ophthalmopathy was separated from stable hyperthyroidism.

Using RNA transcripts as the source, TCR beta CDR3 regions were amplified. TCR CDR3 regions were first amplified by RT-PCR with HTBI primers. In TCRdb, the multiplex PCR reads were re-called with MiXCR into one record per CDR3 protein. The profile shows approximately 620,000 distinct CDR3 sequences, over 11% of them singletons. For the diagnoses, clinical symptoms, serum thyroxine and TRAb, thyroid ultrasound and orbital computed tomography were used. Sequences were obtained from blood. This clonotype originated in a woman aged 30 to 39 with Graves' hyperthyroidism that later progressed to Graves' ophthalmopathy. The chain uses TRBV12-3 or TRBV12-4 and TRBJ2-7; 11 bases align to TRBD1. The CDR3 region is CAGGTGGEQYF. The CDR3 coding sequence is TGTGCCGGCGGGACAGGGGGCGAGCAGTACTTC.